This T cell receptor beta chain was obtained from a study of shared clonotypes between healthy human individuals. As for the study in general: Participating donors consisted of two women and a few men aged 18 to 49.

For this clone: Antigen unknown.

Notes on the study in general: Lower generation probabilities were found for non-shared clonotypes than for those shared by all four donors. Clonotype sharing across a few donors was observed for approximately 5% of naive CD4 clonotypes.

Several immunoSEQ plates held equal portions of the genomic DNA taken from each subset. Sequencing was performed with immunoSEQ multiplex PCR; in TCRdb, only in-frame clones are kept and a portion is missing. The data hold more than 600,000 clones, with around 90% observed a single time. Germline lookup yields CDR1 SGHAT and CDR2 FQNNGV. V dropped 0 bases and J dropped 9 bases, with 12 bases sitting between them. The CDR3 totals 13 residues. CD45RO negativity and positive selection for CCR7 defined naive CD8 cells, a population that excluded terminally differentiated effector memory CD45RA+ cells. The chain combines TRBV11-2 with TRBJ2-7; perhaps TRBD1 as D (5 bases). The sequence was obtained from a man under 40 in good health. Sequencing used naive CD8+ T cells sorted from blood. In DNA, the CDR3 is TGTGCCAGCAGCTTAGATCAGGGTTGGGGGCAGTACTTC. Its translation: CASSLDQGWGQYF. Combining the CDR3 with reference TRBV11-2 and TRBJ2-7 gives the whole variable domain EAGVAQSPRYKIIEKRQSVAFWCNPISGHATLYWYQQILGQGPKLLIQFQNNGVVDDSQLPKDRFSAERLKGVDSTLKIQPAKLEDSAVYLCASSLDQGWGQYFGPGTRLTVT.